One sample yielded the 5 T cell receptor beta chains listed below, sequenced in a study of blood T cell repertoires in COVID-19. The assay was immunoSEQ multiplex PCR, and TCRdb's table has in-frame clones only and misses some. The sample carries approximately 450,000 clones, 70% to 90% recorded once. The sample consisted of PBMCs or T cells enriched from blood (not recorded which). These receptors were obtained from a woman between 18 and 30 years old with acute COVID-19.

This chain links TRBV15 with TRBJ2-7; 9 positions agree with TRBD2. In germline, CDR1 is LNHNV, CDR2 YYDKDF (reference sequence). J was trimmed by 7 bases and V by 0 bases; bases with no gene match: 13. The CDR3 is 17 amino acids. CDR3 region: CATSRDVMRGLAGEQYF. CDR3 DNA sequence: TGTGCCACCAGCAGAGACGTAATGCGGGGACTAGCTGGGGAGCAGTACTTC.

The V call is TRBV7-9, the J call TRBJ2-3, with 7 nucleotides matching TRBD1. The germline V gene has CDR1 SEHNR and CDR2 FQNEAQ (reference sequence). Trimming took 5 bases from V and 0 from J; bases not matched to a gene: 2. This CDR3 comprises 14 residues. Here the CDR3 reads CASSVGQSTDTQYF. Written as DNA, the CDR3 is TGTGCCAGCAGCGTGGGACAGAGCACAGATACGCAGTATTTT.

The chain carries TRBV2 and TRBJ1-2; D gene ambiguous. CDR1 and CDR2 (germline): SNHLY, FYNNEI. The V end lost 8 bases, the J end lost 3 bases, and 7 bases lay between the germline ends. This CDR3 is built from 11 residues. The CDR3 DNA is TGTGCCAGCGGCAGTTACTATGGCTACACCTTC. Translated: CASGSYYGYTF.

This clone was counted a single time. This chain uses TRBV3-1 (or the pseudogene TRBV3-2) with TRBJ2-5; tentative D call: TRBD1 (6 bases). The CDR3 has 14 amino acids. The germline CDR1 and CDR2 sequences are LGHDT and YNNKEL (reference sequence). V was cut by 0 bases and J by 7 bases, with 12 bases left in between. CDR3: CASSQDQGSGTQYF. CDR3 bases: TGTGCCAGCAGCCAAGATCAGGGGTCTGGGACCCAGTACTTC.

V usage is TRBV7-2 and J usage is TRBJ2-7; possible D gene TRBD1, 7 bases. The V end was cut by 6 bases, the J end by 2 bases, with 17 bases between. Germline CDR1 is SGHTA and CDR2 is FQGNSA. CDR3 length: 15 residues. CDR3 nucleotide sequence: TGTGCCAGCAGTCAGGGGGGCGCGGCCCCCTACGAGCAGTACTTC. Translation gives CASSQGGAAPYEQYF.